These 9 T cell receptor beta chains came from one sample sequenced in a study of blood T cell repertoires in COVID-19. Sequencing was performed with immunoSEQ multiplex PCR; in TCRdb, only in-frame clones are kept and a portion is missing. Of around 100,000 clones in the sample, roughly 81% were seen once. Sequencing used peripheral blood. These receptors were collected from a human donor in a cohort sampled during active COVID-19.

The chain uses TRBV6-5 and TRBJ1-1; D call uncertain. CDR3 length: 13 amino acids. V was clipped by 7 bases and J by 3 bases, with 12 bases between them. The V gene's germline CDR1 is MNHEY and CDR2 SVGAGI. CDR3 in amino acids: CASIHVPDTEAFF. The CDR3 DNA sequence: TGTGCCAGCATTCACGTCCCGGACACTGAAGCTTTCTTT.

This chain connects TRBV6-6 to TRBJ1-5, with 11 nucleotides matching TRBD1. Germline assignment: CDR1 MNHNY and CDR2 SVGAGI (reference sequence). V shed 5 bases and J 2 bases; nucleotides not matched to a gene: 8. The CDR3 extends over 17 amino acids. In nucleotides, the CDR3 is TGTGCCAGCAGTCTTCGGACAGGGGGCATGGGCAATCAGCCCCAGCATTTT. It yields the protein CASSLRTGGMGNQPQHF.

The chain is built from TRBV11-2 and TRBJ2-7, with TRBD1 matching 7 bases. Per the germline V gene, CDR1 is SGHAT and CDR2 is FQNNGV. The CDR3 consists of 14 residues. The ends lost 1 base at V and 5 bases at J; junction bases unmatched: 5. The CDR3 bases are TGTGCCAGCAGCTTAGTAGAGGGGGCACACGAGCAGTACTTC. It yields the protein CASSLVEGAHEQYF.

The chain has TRBV6-6 and TRBJ2-1, with 9 bases lining up with TRBD1. CDR3 size: 15 residues. Germline-derived CDR1 and CDR2 are MNHNY and SVGAGI (reference sequence). V lost 7 bases to trimming and J lost 3 bases; unmatched junction nucleotides: 7. The chain's CDR3 is CASKPVDRGYNEQFF. The CDR3 DNA is TGTGCCAGCAAACCTGTGGACAGGGGCTACAATGAGCAGTTCTTC.

This clone showed up just once. The chain employs TRBV6-6 and TRBJ1-6; 7 bases agree with TRBD1. V was clipped by 7 bases and J by 7 bases; unmatched bases: 10. The CDR3 extends over 15 amino acids. The germline gives CDR1 MNHNY, CDR2 SVGAGI (reference sequence). This CDR3 reads CASTLGAGGNSPLHF. CDR3 sequence (DNA): TGTGCCAGCACCCTAGGGGCAGGGGGAAATTCACCCCTCCACTTT.

V gene TRBV28 combines with J gene TRBJ1-6, with no clear D. This CDR3 comprises 14 residues. In germline, CDR1 is MDHEN, CDR2 SYDVKM. V lost 5 bases and J lost 6, with 11 bases in between. CDR3 sequence (DNA): TGTGCCAGCAGTCGTGGACTGGGTAATTCACCCCTCCACTTT. Translation: CASSRGLGNSPLHF.

This clone was counted only a few times. CDR3: CASSQGQGDDGGELFF. The CDR3 bases are TGTGCCAGCAGCCAAGGGCAGGGGGATGATGGCGGGGAGCTGTTTTTT. This chain uses TRBV14 with TRBJ2-2; 7 nucleotides line up with TRBD1. V was clipped by 1 base and J by 7 bases; unmatched bases: 9. This CDR3 comprises 16 residues. In germline, CDR1 is SGHDN, CDR2 FVKESK.

The chain links TRBV5-4 to TRBJ1-1, with TRBD1 identical over 9 bases. V shed 1 base, J shed 4 bases, and the junction held 5 bases outside the gene matches. CDR1 and CDR2 from the germline V gene are SGHNT and YYREEE (reference sequence). This CDR3 has 15 residues. This CDR3 reads CASSLPGTGFTEAFF. The CDR3 region has the DNA TGTGCCAGCAGCTTGCCCGGGACAGGGTTCACTGAAGCTTTCTTT.

The chain couples TRBV12-5 to TRBJ1-6; D is undetermined. Germline loops: CDR1 LGHNT, CDR2 FRNRAP. Trimming shortened V by 0 bases and J by 2 bases, and 20 bases separated the two germline ends. CDR3 length: 20 residues. Here the CDR3 reads CASGLVTVSVHSPYNSPLHF. The CDR3 DNA reads as TGTGCTAGTGGTTTGGTTACAGTCTCAGTCCACTCTCCCTATAATTCACCCCTCCACTTT.